This note documents a single T cell receptor (beta chain) sequence. The entry originates in a study of blood T cell repertoires in COVID-19. The V end was cut by 2 bases, the J end by 8 bases, with 12 bases between. CDR3 length equals 13 residues. The V gene's germline CDR1 is MNHNS and CDR2 SASEGT. TCRdb's copy holds only in-frame clones and misses some; the assay was immunoSEQ multiplex PCR. The table has about 68,000 clones, 70% to 90% seen once; the top ten hold approximately 25%. The TCR comes from a man over 45 with acute or convalescent COVID-19. Sequenced material: peripheral blood. The chain recombines TRBV6-1 with TRBJ1-1; a weak D match, TRBD1 (5 bases). DNA of the CDR3: TGTGCCAGCAGTGAAATCGACAGTCAAGAAGCTTTCTTT. Translation: CASSEIDSQEAFF.